The 16 T cell receptor beta chains reported below all come from one sample, sequenced in a study of blood T cell repertoires in COVID-19. Clones were read by immunoSEQ multiplex PCR, and TCRdb kept only the in-frame ones, dropping some. The repertoire includes some 200,000 clones, roughly 80% of them detected once, and less than 2.5% sits in the top ten. Sequences were obtained from peripheral blood. The source is a woman aged 60 to 75 with acute or convalescent COVID-19.

This rearrangement joins TRBV7-3 to TRBJ2-2, with D possibly matching TRBD1 (5 bases). The germline V and J ends were trimmed by 1 base and 7 bases, with 10 bases remaining between them. Germline V gene sequence: CDR1 SGHTA, CDR2 FQGTGA. CDR3 length equals 14 residues. The CDR3 loop reads CASSLKAGIGELFF. The CDR3 nucleotides read TGTGCCAGCAGCTTAAAGGCAGGGATCGGGGAGCTGTTTTTT. Full variable domain (remainder filled in from reference TRBV7-3 and TRBJ2-2): GAGVSQTPSNKVTEKGKYVELRCDPISGHTALYWYRQSLGQGPEFLIYFQGTGAADDSGLPNDRFFAVRPEGSVSTLKIQRTERGDSAVYLCASSLKAGIGELFFGEGSRLTVL.

The V gene is TRBV6-5, the J gene TRBJ1-5; D not resolved. The germline CDR1 and CDR2 sequences are MNHEY and SVGAGI. The CDR3 spans 13 residues. Trimming removed 6 bases at V and 8 bases at J, with 14 bases between. CDR3 coding DNA: TGTGCCAGCAGGAGGGAGTGGAGGGAGCCCCAGCATTTT. It yields the protein CASRREWREPQHF.

This chain uses TRBV5-6 with TRBJ2-7; TRBD1 matches 9 bases. The germline V gene encodes CDR1 SGHDT and CDR2 YYEEEE. Germline trimming cut 0 bases from V and 5 bases from J; bases unmatched to any gene: 9. This CDR3 is built from 16 residues. The CDR3 DNA is TGTGCCAGCAGCTTGGCCTTTCGGGACAGGGCCGACGAGCAGTACTTC. It specifies CASSLAFRDRADEQYF.

This clone was found once. V is TRBV7-9 and J is TRBJ1-6; 7 bases are a match to TRBD1. The CDR3 sequence is 16 residues long. In germline, CDR1 is SEHNR, CDR2 FQNEAQ (reference sequence). The V and J ends lost 5 bases and 0 bases, in that order; junction bases with no gene match: 4. CDR3 protein: CASSRPGGSYNSPLHF. DNA of the CDR3: TGTGCCAGCAGCAGACCAGGGGGCTCCTATAATTCACCCCTCCACTTT.

This chain connects TRBV7-8 to TRBJ2-1, with D uncertain. CDR3 length equals 15 residues. The ends were cut back, 5 bases at V and 4 bases at J, with 15 bases in the middle. Germline V gene lookup returns CDR1 SGHVS and CDR2 FQNEAQ. The CDR3 DNA follows: TGTGCCAGCAGCCCCTTGGGCCGAGTGTACAATGAGCAGTTCTTC. Its protein is CASSPLGRVYNEQFF. Drawing the rest from reference TRBV7-8 and TRBJ2-1, the complete variable domain is GAGVSQSPRYKVAKRGQDVALRCDPISGHVSLFWYQQALGQGPEFLTYFQNEAQLDKSGLPSDRFFAERPEGSVSTLKIQRTQQEDSAVYLCASSPLGRVYNEQFFGPGTRLTVL.

The chain combines TRBV7-9 with TRBJ1-1; 7 nucleotides match TRBD1. Germline V gives CDR1 SEHNR, CDR2 FQNEAQ (reference sequence). V lost 5 bases, J lost 2 bases, and 5 bases stayed unmatched. CDR3 size: 14 residues. CDR3 residues: CASSRGTANTEAFF. CDR3 coding DNA: TGTGCCAGCAGCCGTGGGACAGCCAACACTGAAGCTTTCTTT.

This chain joins TRBV6-5 and TRBJ1-2; 7 bases are shared with TRBD1. This CDR3 region has 13 residues. V lost 2 bases, J lost 10 bases, and 7 bases stayed unmatched. Germline V CDR1 and CDR2: MNHEY, SVGAGI. This CDR3 is CASSYVQGVNYTF. CDR3 DNA: TGTGCCAGCAGTTACGTTCAGGGGGTAAACTACACCTTC.

This chain uses TRBV19 with TRBJ1-1, with unresolved D. The CDR3 runs to 14 residues. Trimming removed 3 bases from V and 8 bases from J, with 16 bases in between. The germline V gene has CDR1 LNHDA and CDR2 SQIVND (reference sequence). As DNA, the CDR3 is TGTGCCAGTAGTATGAGGGAGATCACCAAAGAAGCTTTCTTT. Translation: CASSMREITKEAFF.

This chain's CDR3 is CASSLRGGNRTGELFF. The CDR3 region has the DNA TGTGCCAGCAGCTTACGCGGGGGGAACCGCACCGGGGAGCTGTTTTTT. V usage is TRBV7-6 and J usage is TRBJ2-2; TRBD2 agrees at 8 bases. The CDR3 totals 16 residues. The V and J ends lost 2 bases and 4 bases, in that order; junction bases with no gene match: 6. The germline gives CDR1 SGHVS, CDR2 FNYEAQ. The full variable domain, with the rest looked up from reference TRBV7-6 and TRBJ2-2, is GAGVSQSPRYKVTKRGQDVALRCDPISGHVSLYWYRQALGQGPEFLTYFNYEAQQDKSGLPNDRFSAERPEGSISTLTIQRTEQRDSAMYRCASSLRGGNRTGELFFGEGSRLTVL.

This chain connects TRBV2 to TRBJ1-4; possible D gene TRBD1, 5 bases. Germline loops: CDR1 SNHLY, CDR2 FYNNEI. V lost 5 bases and J lost 8, with 12 bases in between. The CDR3 has 13 residues. In DNA form, the CDR3 reads TGTGCCAGCAGTCCCGGGACTAGCGAAAAACTGTTTTTT. Translating it yields CASSPGTSEKLFF. Together with reference TRBV2 and TRBJ1-4, the CDR3 gives the full variable domain: EPEVTQTPSHQVTQMGQEVILRCVPISNHLYFYWYRQILGQKVEFLVSFYNNEISEKSEIFDDQFSVERPDGSNFTLKIRSTKLEDSAMYFCASSPGTSEKLFFGSGTQLSVL.

This chain connects TRBV19 to TRBJ1-2, with 9 bases fitting TRBD1. CDR1 LNHDA and CDR2 SQIVND come from the germline V gene (reference sequence). V lost 4 bases, J lost 8 bases, and 8 bases stayed unmatched. The CDR3 contains 14 residues. The CDR3 reads CASSTAGTGYGYTF. The CDR3 DNA reads TGTGCCAGTAGTACCGCCGGGACAGGGTACGGCTACACCTTC.

The chain is built from TRBV27 and TRBJ1-5, with D possibly TRBD1 on 5 matching bases. The CDR3 sequence is 15 residues long. V gave up 0 bases and J gave up 3 bases, with 9 bases separating them. Germline V CDR1 and CDR2: MNHEY, SMNVEV (reference sequence). In DNA, the CDR3 is TGTGCCAGCAGTTTATCGGCAGGGTTCAATCAGCCCCAGCATTTT. It specifies CASSLSAGFNQPQHF.

This chain links TRBV5-4 with TRBJ2-7, with D tentatively TRBD2 (5 bases). Trimming removed 3 bases from V and 4 bases from J, with 8 bases in between. From germline, CDR1 is SGHNT and CDR2 YYREEE (reference sequence). The CDR3 spans 12 residues. The CDR3 region has the DNA TGTGCCAGCAGCTATGAGGGTTACGAGCAGTACTTC. Protein sequence: CASSYEGYEQYF.

This clone was counted a single time. J is TRBJ2-1 and V is TRBV21-1; the DNA was not compared with TRBD2, the D call given in the table. TRBV21-1 is assigned pseudogene status. The CDR3 runs to 13 residues. The CDR3 sequence is CASSKARGNEQFF. Written as DNA, the CDR3 is TGTGCCAGCAGCAAAGCGCGGGGAAATGAGCAGTTCTTC.

The rearrangement uses TRBV9 and TRBJ1-2, with 7 nucleotides matching TRBD1. Germline loops: CDR1 SGDLS, CDR2 YYNGEE. Trimming took 3 bases from V and 5 from J; bases not matched to a gene: 10. This CDR3 spans 15 amino acids. The CDR3 here is CASSAPSGQIYGYTF. For the CDR3, the DNA is TGTGCCAGCAGCGCACCTTCGGGACAGATTTATGGCTACACCTTC. The complete variable domain, with remaining parts taken from reference TRBV9 and TRBJ1-2, reads DSGVTQTPKHLITATGQRVTLRCSPRSGDLSVYWYQQSLDQGLQFLIQYYNGEERAKGNILERFSAQQFPDLHSELNLSSLELGDSALYFCASSAPSGQIYGYTFGSGTRLTVV.

The chain couples TRBV3-1 (or the pseudogene TRBV3-2) to TRBJ1-1, with a weak D call TRBD1 (6 bases). The CDR3 extends over 18 amino acids. CDR1 is LGHDT and CDR2 is YNNKEL in the germline V gene (reference sequence). Trimming took 1 base from V and 7 from J, leaving 25 bases between them. CDR3 DNA: TGTGCCAGCAGCCAAGCGCCTCCCGGAGCGGACAGAGGAATTGAAGCTTTCTTT. Translating it yields CASSQAPPGADRGIEAFF.